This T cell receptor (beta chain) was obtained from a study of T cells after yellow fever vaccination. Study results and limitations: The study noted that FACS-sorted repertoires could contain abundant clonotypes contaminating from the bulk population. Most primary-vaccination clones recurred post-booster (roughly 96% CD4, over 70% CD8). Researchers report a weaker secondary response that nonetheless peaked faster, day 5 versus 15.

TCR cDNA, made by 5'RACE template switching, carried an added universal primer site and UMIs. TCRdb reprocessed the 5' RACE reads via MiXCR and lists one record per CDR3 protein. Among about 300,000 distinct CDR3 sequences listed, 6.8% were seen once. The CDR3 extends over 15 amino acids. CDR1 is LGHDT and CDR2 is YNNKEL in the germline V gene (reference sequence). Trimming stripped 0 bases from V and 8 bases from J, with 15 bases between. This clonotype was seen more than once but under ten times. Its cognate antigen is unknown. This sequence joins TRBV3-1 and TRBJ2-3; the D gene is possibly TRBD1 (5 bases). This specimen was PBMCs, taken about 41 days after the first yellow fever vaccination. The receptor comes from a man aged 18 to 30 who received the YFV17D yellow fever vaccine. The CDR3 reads CASSQDTLRGATQYF. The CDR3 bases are TGTGCCAGCAGCCAAGATACCCTTAGGGGTGCTACGCAGTATTTT.